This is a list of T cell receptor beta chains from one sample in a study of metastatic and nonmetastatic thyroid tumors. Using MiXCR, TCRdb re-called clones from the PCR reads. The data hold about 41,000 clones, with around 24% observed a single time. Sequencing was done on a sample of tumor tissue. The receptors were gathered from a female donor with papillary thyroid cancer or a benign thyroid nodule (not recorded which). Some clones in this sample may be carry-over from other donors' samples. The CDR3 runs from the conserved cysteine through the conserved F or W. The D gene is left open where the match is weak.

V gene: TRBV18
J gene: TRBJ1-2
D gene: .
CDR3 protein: CASSGGDGYTF

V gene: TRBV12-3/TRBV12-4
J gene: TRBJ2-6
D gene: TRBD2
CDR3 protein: CASSPGLAGTSGANVLTF

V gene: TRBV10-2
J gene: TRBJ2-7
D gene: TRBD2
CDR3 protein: CASSERRTSRGSEQYF

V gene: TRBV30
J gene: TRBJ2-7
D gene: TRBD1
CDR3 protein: CAWSAGQGSYEQYF

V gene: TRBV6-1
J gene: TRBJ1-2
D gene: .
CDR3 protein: CASSPLGGGTFYGYTF

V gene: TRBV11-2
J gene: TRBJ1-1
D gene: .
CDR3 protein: CASTRNGGRNTEAFF

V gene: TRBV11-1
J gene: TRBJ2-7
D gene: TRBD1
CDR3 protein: CASSLWRDRSHEQYF

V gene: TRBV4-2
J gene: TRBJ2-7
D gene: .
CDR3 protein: CASSQSRGGYDEQYF

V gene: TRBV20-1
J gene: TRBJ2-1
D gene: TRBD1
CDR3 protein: CSARDGQGIKGEQFF

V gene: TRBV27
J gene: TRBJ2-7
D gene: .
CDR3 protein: CASSSGEGLYEQYF

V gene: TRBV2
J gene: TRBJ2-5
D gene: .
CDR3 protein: CASSEGIQETQYF

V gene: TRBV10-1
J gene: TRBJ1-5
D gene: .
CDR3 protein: CASSRTGNQPQNF

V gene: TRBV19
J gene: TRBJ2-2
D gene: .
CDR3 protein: CASSIFNGELFF

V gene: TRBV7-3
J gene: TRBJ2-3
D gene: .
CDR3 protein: CASSLGSPTTDTQYF

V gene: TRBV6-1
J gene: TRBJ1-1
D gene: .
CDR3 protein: CASSEMWNTEAFF

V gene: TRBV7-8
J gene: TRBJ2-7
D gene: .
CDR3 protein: CASSPGTYEQYF

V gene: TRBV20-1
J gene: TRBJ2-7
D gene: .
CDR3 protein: CSVTTDSYEQYF

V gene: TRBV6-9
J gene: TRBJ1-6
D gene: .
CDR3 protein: CASSYYYNSPLHF

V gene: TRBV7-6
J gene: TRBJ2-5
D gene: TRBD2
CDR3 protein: CASSWTSGSFETQYF

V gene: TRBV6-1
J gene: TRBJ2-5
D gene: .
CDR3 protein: CASTRSSHQETQYF

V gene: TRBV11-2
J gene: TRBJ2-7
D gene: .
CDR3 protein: CASSLSGQPSYEQYF

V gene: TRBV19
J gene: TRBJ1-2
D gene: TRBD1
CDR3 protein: CASSIADRESPNYGYTF

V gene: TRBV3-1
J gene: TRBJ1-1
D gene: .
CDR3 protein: CASSSRHRNTEAFF

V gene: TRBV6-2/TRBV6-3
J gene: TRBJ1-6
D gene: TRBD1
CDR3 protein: CASSSTGLTFNSPLHF

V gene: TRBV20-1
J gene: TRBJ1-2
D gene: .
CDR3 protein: CSARPSGQGIFTF